The next 23 T cell receptor beta chains were all read from a single sample in a study of beta chain features in type 1 diabetes. Whole-study results and caveats: Within each of all four CD4+ subsets, Type 1 diabetes patients had TCRB CDR3s that were moderately but significantly shorter.

Expressed TCRB transcripts were sequenced, since all the RNA that had been isolated was reverse transcribed. Sequenced by immunoSEQ multiplex PCR; TCRdb stores in-frame clones only, minus some. The table has 250,000 to 300,000 clones, around 24% seen once; the top ten hold 0.012%. The antigens these receptors bind are not known. Material: naive CD4+ T cells from blood. The receptor set was obtained from a woman in her 30s with type 1 diabetes.

This clone was found a few times. The chain links TRBV30 to TRBJ2-1; TRBD2 aligns across 10 bases. V trimming: 0 bases; J trimming: 7 bases; junction bases outside the gene matches: 3. The length of the CDR3 is 14 residues. Germline CDR1 and CDR2: GTSNPN and SVGIG (reference sequence). In DNA form, the CDR3 reads TGTGCCTGGAGTGTAGGACTAGCGGCGAATGAGCAGTTCTTC. This codes for CAWSVGLAANEQFF.

This clone was found a few times. This chain connects TRBV28 to TRBJ1-1, with D tentatively TRBD1 (6 bases). V lost 2 bases and J lost 11, with 12 bases in between. The CDR3 loop spans 12 amino acids. The V gene's germline CDR1 is MDHEN and CDR2 SYDVKM. The CDR3: CASSLGTHRAFF. For the CDR3, the DNA is TGTGCCAGCAGTTTAGGGACACACAGGGCTTTCTTT.

The gene calls are TRBV7-3 and TRBJ2-3; perhaps TRBD2 as D (5 bases). The CDR3 extends over 13 amino acids. Germline loops: CDR1 SGHTA, CDR2 FQGTGA. Trimming removed 4 bases from V and 4 bases from J, with 9 bases in between. The CDR3 DNA sequence: TGTGCCAGCAGCTCCCAAGCGGCAGATACGCAGTATTTT. Protein product: CASSSQAADTQYF. Drawing the rest from reference TRBV7-3 and TRBJ2-3, the complete variable domain is GAGVSQTPSNKVTEKGKYVELRCDPISGHTALYWYRQSLGQGPEFLIYFQGTGAADDSGLPNDRFFAVRPEGSVSTLKIQRTERGDSAVYLCASSSQAADTQYFGPGTRLTVL.

The V gene is TRBV5-1, the J gene TRBJ2-7, with 7 bases that match TRBD1. The V gene end was trimmed by 4 bases and the J gene end by 2 bases; junction bases not matched to a gene: 6. The CDR3 runs 14 residues. Per germline, CDR1 SGHRS and CDR2 YFSETQ. This CDR3 reads CASSVRDRAYEQYF. The CDR3 DNA is TGCGCCAGCAGCGTCCGGGACAGAGCCTACGAGCAGTACTTC.

This sequence joins TRBV7-3 and TRBJ2-5; 10 bases agree with TRBD2. This CDR3 is built from 15 residues. V lost 4 bases to trimming and J lost 4 bases; unmatched junction nucleotides: 6. Germline loops: CDR1 SGHTA, CDR2 FQGTGA. The CDR3 coding sequence is TGTGCCAGCAGCTCGTCTAGCGGGAGTGCAGAGACCCAGTACTTC. It specifies CASSSSSGSAETQYF.

The chain links TRBV9 to TRBJ2-3; 9 bases agree with TRBD2. Germline V gene data show CDR1 as SGDLS and CDR2 as YYNGEE. The CDR3 spans 17 residues. J gave up 0 bases and V 2 bases, and 7 bases lay outside the gene matches. The CDR3 here is CASSVAVAGASTDTQYF. As DNA, the CDR3 is TGTGCCAGCAGCGTGGCTGTAGCGGGAGCCAGCACAGATACGCAGTATTTT.

This clone appeared a few times. J is TRBJ2-3 and V is TRBV9; 8 bases agree with TRBD2. The CDR3 is made up of 14 amino acids. With V trimmed by 2 bases and J by 1 base, 0 bases remained unmatched. CDR1 is SGDLS and CDR2 is YYNGEE in the germline V gene. The CDR3 coding sequence is TGTGCCAGCAGCGTCGGGAGGGGCACAGATACGCAGTATTTT. Translation gives CASSVGRGTDTQYF.

The J gene is TRBJ2-4, the V gene TRBV11-3, with TRBD1 matching over 12 bases. The germline CDR1 and CDR2 sequences are SGHNT and YENEEA. The ends lost 5 bases at V and 9 bases at J; junction bases unmatched: 11. This CDR3 comprises 16 residues. The CDR3 region is CASSPQGQGAYSIQYF. The CDR3 DNA follows: TGTGCCAGCAGCCCTCAGGGACAGGGGGCTTATAGCATTCAGTACTTC.

This chain uses TRBV5-1 with TRBJ2-1, with 7 bases that match TRBD2. The CDR3 contains 15 residues. V was pared by 3 bases and J by 2 bases, with 5 bases of the junction left unmatched. Germline values: CDR1 SGHRS, CDR2 YFSETQ. The CDR3 spells CASSSSAGTYNEQFF. CDR3 bases: TGCGCCAGCAGCTCCTCAGCGGGAACCTACAATGAGCAGTTCTTC. The full variable domain, with the rest looked up from reference TRBV5-1 and TRBJ2-1, is KAGVTQTPRYLIKTRGQQVTLSCSPISGHRSVSWYQQTPGQGLQFLFEYFSETQRNKGNFPGRFSGRQFSNSRSEMNVSTLELGDSALYLCASSSSAGTYNEQFFGPGTRLTVL.

The chain is built from TRBV29-1 and TRBJ1-5; D unclear. Germline CDR1 is SQVTM and CDR2 is ANQGSEA. Trimming removed 4 bases from V and 3 bases from J, with 10 bases in between. The CDR3 contains 13 residues. CDR3 DNA sequence: TGCAGCGTTGGACGAGGGAACAATCAGCCCCAGCATTTT. Its translation: CSVGRGNNQPQHF.

The table lists this clone with a few counts. This rearrangement joins TRBV7-8 to TRBJ2-1; TRBD2 is a possible D gene (5 bases). V was pared by 5 bases and J by 7 bases, with 15 bases between. The germline gives CDR1 SGHVS, CDR2 FQNEAQ. The CDR3 totals 14 residues. CDR3 bases: TGTGCCAGCAGCCCCCGGGTGCGCGGGAATGAGCAGTTCTTC. Its protein is CASSPRVRGNEQFF. Full variable domain (outside the CDR3, taken from reference TRBV7-8 and TRBJ2-1): GAGVSQSPRYKVAKRGQDVALRCDPISGHVSLFWYQQALGQGPEFLTYFQNEAQLDKSGLPSDRFFAERPEGSVSTLKIQRTQQEDSAVYLCASSPRVRGNEQFFGPGTRLTVL.

The chain uses TRBV15 and TRBJ1-4; TRBD1 agrees at 11 bases. CDR1 LNHNV and CDR2 YYDKDF come from the germline V gene (reference sequence). CDR3 length equals 14 residues. V was clipped by 5 bases and J by 8 bases; unmatched bases: 4. This chain's CDR3 is CATSRDRGGEKLFF. DNA of the CDR3: TGTGCCACCAGCCGGGACAGGGGGGGAGAAAAACTGTTTTTT.

The V call is TRBV19, the J call TRBJ1-2, with D possibly matching TRBD1 (5 bases). CDR1 is LNHDA, CDR2 SQIVND, per germline (reference sequence). Trimming shortened V by 9 bases and J by 2 bases, and 13 bases separated the two germline ends. CDR3 size: 13 residues. The CDR3 sequence: CASRTTLNYGYTF. CDR3 DNA: TGTGCCAGCCGGACAACTCTGAACTATGGCTACACCTTC.

This clone was counted only a few times. V usage is TRBV5-1 and J usage is TRBJ2-1; 9 bases match TRBD1. V lost 4 bases to trimming and J lost 5 bases; unmatched junction nucleotides: 10. There are 16 residues in the CDR3. Germline loops: CDR1 SGHRS, CDR2 YFSETQ. The DNA for the CDR3 is TGCGCCAGCAGCCGGCTGACAGGGGGGTCGGACAATGAGCAGTTCTTC. Residues: CASSRLTGGSDNEQFF.

The chain employs TRBV9 and TRBJ2-5; 14 nucleotides agree with TRBD2. This CDR3 contains 15 residues. In germline, CDR1 is SGDLS, CDR2 YYNGEE. Trimming cost V 4 bases and J 5 bases; bases outside gene matches: 4. This CDR3 is CASSSGLAGEETQYF. CDR3 nucleotides: TGTGCCAGCAGCTCGGGACTAGCGGGAGAGGAGACCCAGTACTTC. Complete variable domain (other parts from reference TRBV9 and TRBJ2-5): DSGVTQTPKHLITATGQRVTLRCSPRSGDLSVYWYQQSLDQGLQFLIQYYNGEERAKGNILERFSAQQFPDLHSELNLSSLELGDSALYFCASSSGLAGEETQYFGPGTRLLVL.

The chain combines TRBV18 with TRBJ1-2; 7 bases are a match to TRBD1. Germline-derived CDR1 and CDR2 are KGHSH and LQKENI. The J segment lost 4 bases and the V segment lost 6 bases, leaving 14 bases of the junction unmatched. The CDR3 extends over 16 amino acids. CDR3 region: CASSPTSTGLGYGYTF. The CDR3 nucleotides read TGTGCCAGCTCTCCCACCTCGACAGGGCTGGGCTATGGCTACACCTTC.

Only a few counts were recorded for this clone. The DNA of the CDR3 is TGTGCCAGCAGCGTAGTAGCCACTGACAATGAGCAGTTCTTC. Protein: CASSVVATDNEQFF. V is TRBV9 and J is TRBJ2-1; the D is unclear. The CDR3 length is 14 residues. Germline loops: CDR1 SGDLS, CDR2 YYNGEE. V dropped 0 bases and J dropped 5 bases, with 9 bases sitting between them.

The chain links TRBV9 to TRBJ2-3; TRBD2 matches 7 bases. Per germline, CDR1 SGDLS and CDR2 YYNGEE. V shed 4 bases and J 0 bases; nucleotides not matched to a gene: 14. The CDR3 extends over 18 amino acids. For the CDR3, the DNA is TGTGCCAGCAGCCCCCGCGGGGGACTATACTTCAGCACAGATACGCAGTATTTT. Translating gives CASSPRGGLYFSTDTQYF.

The rearrangement joins TRBV7-9 to TRBJ2-2, with D perhaps matching TRBD2 (6 bases). The length of the CDR3 is 16 residues. Germline assignment: CDR1 SEHNR and CDR2 FQNEAQ (reference sequence). Trimming shortened V by 4 bases and J by 6 bases, and 18 bases separated the two germline ends. The CDR3 nucleotides are TGTGCCAGCAGCTCCATTCCGGGCCAGCGGGCCGGGGAGCTGTTTTTT. Its translation: CASSSIPGQRAGELFF.

The CDR3 coding sequence is TGTGCCAGCAGCGTTACAGGGAGTTTTGACACTGAAGCTTTCTTT. Protein: CASSVTGSFDTEAFF. The chain links TRBV9 to TRBJ1-1; TRBD1 might be the D (6 bases). Germline CDR1 is SGDLS and CDR2 is YYNGEE. This CDR3 contains 15 residues. V was pared by 2 bases and J by 3 bases, with 14 bases between.

The CDR3 bases are TGTGCCAGCAGCTTAGTTCTGGAGGACTATGGCTACACCTTC. Amino acid sequence: CASSLVLEDYGYTF. The rearrangement joins TRBV7-8 to TRBJ1-2; no reliable D call. The germline V gene encodes CDR1 SGHVS and CDR2 FQNEAQ. This CDR3 comprises 14 residues. The V and J ends lost 1 base and 3 bases respectively, with 9 bases between them.

V gene TRBV10-2 combines with J gene TRBJ1-2; tentative D call: TRBD1 (6 bases). From germline, CDR1 is WSHSY and CDR2 SAAADI. The CDR3 totals 13 residues. V lost 7 bases and J lost 4, with 13 bases in between. The CDR3 DNA reads TGCGCCAGCAAGCCGACAGGCCCCTATGGCTACACCTTC. Its translation: CASKPTGPYGYTF.

The V gene is TRBV25-1, the J gene TRBJ1-1; no definite D call. Germline V gives CDR1 MGHDK, CDR2 SYGVNS. Trimming took 0 bases from V and 10 from J, leaving 6 bases between them. This CDR3 has 11 residues. CDR3 residues: CASSEYGGAFF. The CDR3 DNA sequence: TGTGCCAGCAGTGAATATGGCGGAGCTTTCTTT.